These T cell receptor beta chains were read from a single sample in a study of shared clonotypes between healthy human individuals. The method was immunoSEQ multiplex PCR; TCRdb's version includes in-frame clones alone and lacks a portion of them. The sample consists of hundreds of thousands of clones, roughly 96% of them appearing once. Sequenced: naive CD8+ T cells sorted from blood. Receptor source: a woman aged 25-40 years in good health. The CDR3 runs from the conserved cysteine through the conserved F or W. The D gene is left open where the match is weak. The listing skips clone size in some rows; elsewhere it reads once, few, many or a size class.

abundance: few; d_gene: .; v_gene: TRBV5-4; j_gene: TRBJ1-1; CDR3aa: CASSLAENTEAFF; CDR3nt: TGTGCCAGCAGCTTGGCCGAGAACACTGAAGCTTTCTTT
abundance: .; d_gene: .; v_gene: TRBV28; j_gene: TRBJ1-5; CDR3aa: CASSFPGGNQPQHF; CDR3nt: TGTGCCAGCAGTTTCCCGGGCGGCAATCAGCCCCAGCATTTT
abundance: .; d_gene: .; v_gene: TRBV7-2; j_gene: TRBJ2-1; CDR3aa: CASSLSYNEQFF; CDR3nt: TGTGCCAGCAGCTTATCGTACAATGAGCAGTTCTTC
abundance: .; d_gene: TRBD2; v_gene: TRBV28; j_gene: TRBJ2-1; CDR3aa: CASSSSLAGDYNEQFF; CDR3nt: TGTGCCAGCAGTTCTTCACTAGCGGGAGACTACAATGAGCAGTTCTTC
abundance: .; d_gene: TRBD1; v_gene: TRBV15; j_gene: TRBJ1-2; CDR3aa: CATSRTPTGNGYTF; CDR3nt: TGTGCCACCAGCAGGACCCCGACAGGGAATGGCTACACCTTC
abundance: .; d_gene: .; v_gene: TRBV29-1; j_gene: TRBJ2-1; CDR3aa: CSVDPAGNEQFF; CDR3nt: TGCAGCGTTGACCCGGCGGGTAATGAGCAGTTCTTC
abundance: .; d_gene: TRBD2; v_gene: TRBV25-1; j_gene: TRBJ2-7; CDR3aa: CASRPTSGRSYEQYF; CDR3nt: TGTGCCAGCAGACCTACTAGCGGGAGATCCTACGAGCAGTACTTC
abundance: .; d_gene: .; v_gene: TRBV27; j_gene: TRBJ2-7; CDR3aa: CASGPAFFGEVSNEQYF; CDR3nt: TGTGCCAGCGGCCCGGCGTTTTTTGGTGAGGTCTCGAACGAGCAGTACTTC
abundance: .; d_gene: .; v_gene: TRBV10-1; j_gene: TRBJ2-3; CDR3aa: CASSVHSYTDTQYF; CDR3nt: TGCGCCAGCAGTGTCCACAGCTACACAGATACGCAGTATTTT
abundance: once; d_gene: .; v_gene: TRBV7-3; j_gene: TRBJ2-2; CDR3aa: CASSLMGTGELFF; CDR3nt: TGTGCCAGCAGCTTAATGGGAACCGGGGAGCTGTTTTTT
abundance: .; d_gene: TRBD2; v_gene: TRBV18; j_gene: TRBJ2-7; CDR3aa: CASSPPGLAGSYEQYF; CDR3nt: TGTGCCAGCTCACCACCGGGACTAGCGGGATCCTACGAGCAGTACTTC
abundance: .; d_gene: TRBD2; v_gene: TRBV4-1; j_gene: TRBJ2-7; CDR3aa: CASSQVASGSTYEQYF; CDR3nt: TGCGCCAGCAGCCAAGTTGCTAGCGGGAGTACATACGAGCAGTACTTC
abundance: .; d_gene: TRBD1; v_gene: TRBV5-1; j_gene: TRBJ2-6; CDR3aa: CASSPGTGGTGANVLTF; CDR3nt: TGCGCCAGCAGCCCCGGGACAGGTGGGACTGGGGCCAACGTCCTGACTTTC
abundance: .; d_gene: TRBD2; v_gene: TRBV7-8; j_gene: TRBJ2-1; CDR3aa: CASSSGLAGLSSYNEQFF; CDR3nt: TGTGCCAGCAGCTCGGGACTAGCGGGTCTTAGCTCCTACAATGAGCAGTTCTTC